The 21 T cell receptor beta chains given below trace back to one sample, sequenced in a study of T cell clonotyping in hematopoietic cell transplantation. TCRdb's table, derived via immunoSEQ multiplex PCR, lists solely in-frame clones and lacks some. Among 4,700 or so clones listed, about 85% were seen once. Material: peripheral blood mononuclear cells, obtained 180 days after allogeneic stem cell transplant. The source of these receptors is a male patient aged 55-69 years who had an allogeneic stem cell transplant from an unrelated donor, so T cells may come from the graft donor. Some clones in this sample may be carry-over from other donors' samples.

Written as DNA, the CDR3 is TGTGCCAGCAGCTTAGAGTGGGTTCCCGGAGACGAGCAGTACTTC. Translated, it gives CASSLEWVPGDEQYF. This chain connects TRBV11-2 to TRBJ2-7; D is undetermined. Germline V CDR1 and CDR2: SGHAT, FQNNGV. The CDR3 sequence is 15 residues long. Trimming removed 0 bases from V and 5 bases from J, with 14 bases in between. Complete variable domain (other parts from reference TRBV11-2 and TRBJ2-7): EAGVAQSPRYKIIEKRQSVAFWCNPISGHATLYWYQQILGQGPKLLIQFQNNGVVDDSQLPKDRFSAERLKGVDSTLKIQPAKLEDSAVYLCASSLEWVPGDEQYFGPGTRLTVT.

V usage is TRBV5-1 and J usage is TRBJ1-6; TRBD1 might be the D (6 bases). The V and J ends lost 7 bases and 5 bases respectively, with 10 bases between them. This CDR3 has 13 amino acids. The germline gives CDR1 SGHRS, CDR2 YFSETQ. CDR3: CASSDRHNSPLHF. The CDR3 DNA reads as TGCGCCAGCTCAGACAGGCATAATTCACCCCTCCACTTT.

This clone was detected only once. V is TRBV5-1 and J is TRBJ2-5; 8 bases map to TRBD2. The CDR3 is made up of 15 amino acids. Trimming at V came to 4 bases and at J to 2 bases, leaving 7 bases not matched to a gene. Germline V gene sequence: CDR1 SGHRS, CDR2 YFSETQ. The CDR3 DNA is TGCGCCAGCAGCAAAACCGGGACTAGACAAGAGACCCAGTACTTC. Protein: CASSKTGTRQETQYF.

The chain employs TRBV30 and TRBJ2-5, with 12 bases fitting TRBD2. This CDR3 contains 14 residues. The germline gives CDR1 GTSNPN, CDR2 SVGIG (reference sequence). The junction had 2 bases not matched to a gene; V was cut back by 2 bases and J by 4 bases. CDR3: CAWSLAGGPETQYF. For the CDR3, the DNA is TGTGCCTGGAGTCTAGCGGGGGGGCCAGAGACCCAGTACTTC.

The chain links TRBV13 to TRBJ1-2; D not certain. The CDR3 spans 14 residues. V was clipped by 2 bases and J by 4 bases, with 11 bases between them. Germline V gives CDR1 PRHDT, CDR2 FYEKMQ (reference sequence). This chain's CDR3 is CASSLMVPGYGYTF. CDR3 nucleotide sequence: TGTGCCAGCAGCTTAATGGTTCCGGGCTATGGCTACACCTTC.

The chain combines TRBV5-1 with TRBJ2-7; weak D call: TRBD2 (6 bases). Germline loops: CDR1 SGHRS, CDR2 YFSETQ. Trimming cost V 4 bases and J 3 bases, with 17 bases left between them. This CDR3 contains 15 residues. The CDR3 DNA sequence: TGCGCCAGCAGCCCCCCTGGGGGGATAGGCTACGAGCAGTACTTC. It translates to CASSPPGGIGYEQYF.

The chain is built from TRBV7-9 and TRBJ2-5; D may correspond to TRBD1 or TRBD2 (5 bases each). The CDR3 runs 14 residues. With 4 bases removed from V and 4 bases from J, the gap between germline ends came to 13 bases. Germline CDR1 reads SEHNR; CDR2 reads FQNEAQ (reference sequence). The CDR3 protein is CASSSQGRGETQYF. The CDR3 bases are TGTGCCAGCAGCTCCCAGGGACGGGGAGAGACCCAGTACTTC.

The rearrangement uses TRBV27 and TRBJ2-3; 7 positions agree with TRBD2. V lost 2 bases to trimming and J lost 2 bases; unmatched junction nucleotides: 1. In germline, CDR1 is MNHEY, CDR2 SMNVEV (reference sequence). CDR3 length: 14 residues. The CDR3 here is CASSLQRDTDTQYF. The CDR3 nucleotides are TGTGCCAGCAGTTTACAGCGGGACACAGATACGCAGTATTTT.

The gene calls are TRBV6-6 and TRBJ2-5; 7 bases map to TRBD2. Germline CDR1 and CDR2: MNHNY and SVGAGI (reference sequence). The CDR3 contains 14 residues. J was trimmed by 5 bases and V by 5 bases; bases with no gene match: 8. The CDR3 sequence is CASSLQTSWETQYF. Here the CDR3 DNA reads TGTGCCAGCAGTCTCCAGACTAGCTGGGAGACCCAGTACTTC.

The gene calls are TRBV11-2 and TRBJ2-7, with 11 positions matching TRBD2. Losses at the gene ends were 6 bases for V and 0 bases for J; bases not matched to a gene: 4. Per germline, CDR1 SGHAT and CDR2 FQNNGV. The CDR3 is 15 amino acids. The CDR3 DNA reads TGTGCCAGCAGTCGGACTAGCGGGCACTCCTACGAGCAGTACTTC. Protein sequence: CASSRTSGHSYEQYF.

The gene calls are TRBV20-1 and TRBJ1-1; TRBD1 matches at 7 bases. V gave up 5 bases and J gave up 10 bases; unmatched junction bases: 7. This CDR3 is 11 amino acids long. The germline V gene encodes CDR1 DFQATT and CDR2 SNEGSKA (reference sequence). The CDR3 region has the DNA TGCAGTGCTCAAGGACAGGTTGGAGCTTTCTTT. It yields the protein CSAQGQVGAFF.

This clone was recorded once. The chain employs TRBV28 and TRBJ2-5, with 7 bases matching TRBD2. Germline-derived CDR1 and CDR2 are MDHEN and SYDVKM. J lost 5 bases, V lost 2 bases, and 8 bases had no gene match. This CDR3 spans 15 amino acids. The CDR3 sequence is CASSLGGGGRETQYF. CDR3 bases: TGTGCCAGCAGTTTAGGTGGGGGGGGACGGGAGACCCAGTACTTC.

The chain has TRBV9 and TRBJ2-1; D tentatively fits TRBD1 or TRBD2 (5 bases each). This CDR3 spans 15 amino acids. CDR1 SGDLS and CDR2 YYNGEE come from the germline V gene. V dropped 0 bases and J dropped 6 bases, with 13 bases sitting between them. The CDR3 DNA follows: TGTGCCAGCAGCGTAGGGGGGATTTTAGTCAATGAGCAGTTCTTC. It is translated as CASSVGGILVNEQFF.

The chain recombines TRBV4-3 with TRBJ2-7; possibly TRBD1 for D (5 bases). CDR1 is LGHNA and CDR2 is YSLEER in the germline V gene. The CDR3 covers 14 residues. V dropped 5 bases and J dropped 7 bases, with 18 bases sitting between them. The CDR3 here is CASSTSRGLGEQYF. The CDR3 DNA follows: TGCGCCAGCAGCACCTCAAGGGGATTAGGGGAGCAGTACTTC.

The chain uses TRBV2 and TRBJ2-1; unclear D gene. CDR1 SNHLY and CDR2 FYNNEI come from the germline V gene. The CDR3 runs 13 residues. V was clipped by 7 bases and J by 4 bases, with 11 bases between them. CDR3: CASNFVAYNEQFF. The CDR3 DNA reads TGTGCCAGCAATTTCGTCGCTTACAATGAGCAGTTCTTC.

The chain combines TRBV2 with TRBJ2-5; perhaps TRBD1 as D (6 bases). V lost 4 bases, J lost 0 bases, and 12 bases lay in between. The CDR3 sequence is 15 residues long. From germline, CDR1 is SNHLY and CDR2 FYNNEI. The CDR3 nucleotides read TGTGCCAGCAGTGGGTACCGGGACAACCAAGAGACCCAGTACTTC. Its protein is CASSGYRDNQETQYF.

The chain couples TRBV10-3 to TRBJ2-5; tentative D call: TRBD2 (7 bases). Trimming took 2 bases from V and 1 from J, leaving 14 bases between them. The germline V gene has CDR1 ENHRY and CDR2 SYGVKD. CDR3 length: 16 amino acids. CDR3 coding DNA: TGTGCCATCAGTGAGAGTGGGGGGGCCTTCCAAGAGACCCAGTACTTC. This encodes CAISESGGAFQETQYF.

The chain recombines TRBV2 with TRBJ1-4, with D possibly being TRBD1 (5 bases). Trimming took off 6 bases at V and 5 bases at J, with 13 bases between the two ends. The length of the CDR3 is 14 residues. The germline V gene has CDR1 SNHLY and CDR2 FYNNEI. CDR3 DNA: TGTGCCAGCAGGACGACAGCGTTAAATGAAAAACTGTTTTTT. This sequence encodes CASRTTALNEKLFF.

The chain uses TRBV10-3 and TRBJ2-3; 7 bases agree with TRBD2. The CDR3 consists of 17 residues. With 2 bases clipped from V and 1 base from J, the junction kept 9 bases outside the gene matches. Germline V lookup: CDR1 ENHRY, CDR2 SYGVKD. CDR3 protein: CAISEGQRGLRTDTQYF. The CDR3 DNA follows: TGTGCCATCAGTGAGGGTCAGCGGGGTCTGCGCACAGATACGCAGTATTTT.

The chain couples TRBV28 to TRBJ1-3; D remains ambiguous. CDR1 and CDR2 from the germline V gene are MDHEN and SYDVKM. V was pared by 1 base and J by 0 bases, with 7 bases between. There are 15 residues in the CDR3. The CDR3 region is CASSLSDLSGNTIYF. Here the CDR3 DNA reads TGTGCCAGCAGTTTATCAGACCTCTCTGGAAACACCATATATTTT.

This rearrangement joins TRBV4-2 to TRBJ2-7; D is perhaps TRBD1 (5 bases). CDR3 length equals 17 residues. The germline V gene has CDR1 LGHNA and CDR2 YNFKEQ. V shed 1 base and J shed 2 bases, with 18 bases lying between them. The CDR3 DNA reads TGTGCCAGCAGCCAAGTGCTGATAGGGGATCCCCCCTACGAGCAGTACTTC. Translated, it gives CASSQVLIGDPPYEQYF.